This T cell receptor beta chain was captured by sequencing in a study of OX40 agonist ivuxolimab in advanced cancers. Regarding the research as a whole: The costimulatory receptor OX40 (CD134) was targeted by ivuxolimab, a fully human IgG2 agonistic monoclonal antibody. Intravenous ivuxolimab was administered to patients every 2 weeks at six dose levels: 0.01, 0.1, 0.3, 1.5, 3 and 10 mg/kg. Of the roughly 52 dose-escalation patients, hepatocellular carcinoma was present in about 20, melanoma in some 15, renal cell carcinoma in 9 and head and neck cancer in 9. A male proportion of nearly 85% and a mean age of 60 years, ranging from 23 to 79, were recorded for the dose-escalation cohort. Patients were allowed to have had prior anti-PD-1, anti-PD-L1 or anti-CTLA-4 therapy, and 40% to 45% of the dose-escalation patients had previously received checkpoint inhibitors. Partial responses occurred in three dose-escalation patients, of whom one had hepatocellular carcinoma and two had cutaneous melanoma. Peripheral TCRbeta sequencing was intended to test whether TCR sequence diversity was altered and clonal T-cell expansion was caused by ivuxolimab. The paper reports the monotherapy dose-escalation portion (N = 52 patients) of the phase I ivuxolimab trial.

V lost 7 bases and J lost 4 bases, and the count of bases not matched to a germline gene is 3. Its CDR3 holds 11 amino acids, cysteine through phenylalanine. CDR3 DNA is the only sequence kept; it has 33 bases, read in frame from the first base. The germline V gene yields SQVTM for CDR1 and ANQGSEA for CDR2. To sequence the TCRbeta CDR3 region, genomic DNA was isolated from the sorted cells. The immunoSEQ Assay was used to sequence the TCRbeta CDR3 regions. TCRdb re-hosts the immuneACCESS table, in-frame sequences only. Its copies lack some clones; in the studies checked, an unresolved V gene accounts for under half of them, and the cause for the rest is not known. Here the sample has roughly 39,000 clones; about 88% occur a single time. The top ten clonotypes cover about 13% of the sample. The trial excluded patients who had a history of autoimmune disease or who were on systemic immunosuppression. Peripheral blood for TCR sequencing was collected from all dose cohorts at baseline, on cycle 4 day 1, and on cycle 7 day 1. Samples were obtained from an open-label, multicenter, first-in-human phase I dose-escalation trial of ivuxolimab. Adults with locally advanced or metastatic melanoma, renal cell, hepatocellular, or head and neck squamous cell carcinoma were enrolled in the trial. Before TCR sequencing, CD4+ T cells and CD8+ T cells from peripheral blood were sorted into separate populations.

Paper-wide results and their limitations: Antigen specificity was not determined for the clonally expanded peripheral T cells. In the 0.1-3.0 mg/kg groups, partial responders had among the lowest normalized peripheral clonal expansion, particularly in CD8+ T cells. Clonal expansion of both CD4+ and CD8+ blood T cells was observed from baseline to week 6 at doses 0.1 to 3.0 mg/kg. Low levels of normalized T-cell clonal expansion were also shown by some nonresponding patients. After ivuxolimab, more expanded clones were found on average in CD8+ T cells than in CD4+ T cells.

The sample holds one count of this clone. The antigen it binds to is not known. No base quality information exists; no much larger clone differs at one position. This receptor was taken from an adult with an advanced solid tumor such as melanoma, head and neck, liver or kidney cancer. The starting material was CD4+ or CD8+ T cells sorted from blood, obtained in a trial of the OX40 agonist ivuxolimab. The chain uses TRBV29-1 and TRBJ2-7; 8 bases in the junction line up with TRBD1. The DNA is TGCAGCGCAGGGGGCGGGTACGAGCAGTACTTC. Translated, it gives CSAGGGYEQYF.